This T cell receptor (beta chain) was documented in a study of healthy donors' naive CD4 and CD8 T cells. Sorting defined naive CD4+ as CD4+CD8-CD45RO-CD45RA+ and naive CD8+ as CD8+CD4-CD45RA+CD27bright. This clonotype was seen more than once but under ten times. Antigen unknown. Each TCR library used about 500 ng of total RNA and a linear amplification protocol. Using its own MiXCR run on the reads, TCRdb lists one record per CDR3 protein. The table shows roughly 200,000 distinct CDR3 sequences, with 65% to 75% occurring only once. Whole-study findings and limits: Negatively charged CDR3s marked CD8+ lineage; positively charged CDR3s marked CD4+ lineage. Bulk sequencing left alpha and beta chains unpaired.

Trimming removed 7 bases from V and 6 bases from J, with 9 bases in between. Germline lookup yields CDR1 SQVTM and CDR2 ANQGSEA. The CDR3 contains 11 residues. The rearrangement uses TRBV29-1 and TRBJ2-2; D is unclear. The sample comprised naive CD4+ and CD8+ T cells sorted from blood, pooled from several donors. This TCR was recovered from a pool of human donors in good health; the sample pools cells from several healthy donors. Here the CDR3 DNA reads TGCAGCGCCTATGAGGCCGGGGAGCTGTTTTTT. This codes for CSAYEAGELFF.